This TCR beta chain was identified during a study of T-cell memory formation after mild COVID-19. Regarding this clonotype: Its antigen is not known.

The V end was cut by 4 bases, the J end by 8 bases, with 19 bases between. Germline CDR1 and CDR2: SGHRS and YFSETQ. The CDR3 is made up of 15 amino acids. Study-level points and caveats: CD4/CD8 balance held among clones contracting day 15 to 85, and later expanders leaned CD4+. Contracting CD8+ clones were enriched in EMRA, CD4+ mainly in CM and EM.

Sample barcodes and UMIs were carried by the TCR alpha and TCR beta cDNA libraries that 5'RACE generated with constant-segment primers. TCRdb redid the calling of the 5' RACE reads with MiXCR, one entry per CDR3 protein. The table lists approximately 290,000 distinct CDR3 sequences, approximately 7.6% of them singletons, with roughly 23% in the top ten. The receptor was isolated from a man younger than 35 who had mild COVID-19 (a few samples of this study predate the infection). Cell type and time point are not known. The chain joins TRBV5-1 to TRBJ2-1; a possible D gene is TRBD1 (5 bases). Sequencing was performed on PBMCs or a T cell subset sorted from them (not recorded which). For the CDR3, the DNA is TGCGCCAGCAGCCCCCAAGGGGTCTCCACGGATGAGCAGTTCTTC. The encoded protein is CASSPQGVSTDEQFF. The complete variable domain, with remaining parts taken from reference TRBV5-1 and TRBJ2-1, reads KAGVTQTPRYLIKTRGQQVTLSCSPISGHRSVSWYQQTPGQGLQFLFEYFSETQRNKGNFPGRFSGRQFSNSRSEMNVSTLELGDSALYLCASSPQGVSTDEQFFGPGTRLTVL.